These T cell receptor beta chains were read from a single sample in a study of read filtering for tumor transcriptome and immune sequencing. TCRdb used MiXCR to reprocess the reads, holding one entry per CDR3 protein. The table lists around 20,000 distinct CDR3 sequences, more than 20% of them singletons, with 24% in the top ten. Sequencing was carried out using a population of CD138-negative cells sorted from bone marrow. These receptors were collected from a donor at least 40 years old with multiple myeloma. The CDR3 runs from the conserved cysteine through the conserved F or W. Fields, in order: CDR3 length, clone size, J gene, V gene, D gene, CDR3 protein, CDR3 DNA. D genes are given only for firm matches. Clone size is shown for a subset of rows, as once, few, many or a class of expanded clone.

12 | medium-sized | TRBJ2-7 | TRBV20-1 | - | CSAATHSYEQYF | TGCAGTGCTGCGACCCACAGCTACGAGCAGTACTTC
15 | many | TRBJ2-2 | TRBV6-5 | - | CASSGSGGNTGELFF | TGTGCCAGCAGCGGTAGCGGAGGAAACACCGGGGAGCTGTTTTTT
16 | many | TRBJ2-1 | TRBV24-1 | - | CATSVAGASSYNEQFF | TGTGCCACCAGTGTTGCGGGGGCGAGCTCCTACAATGAGCAGTTCTTC
14 | few | TRBJ1-5 | TRBV28 | - | CASTWTASNQPQHF | TGTGCCAGCACCTGGACCGCGAGCAATCAGCCCCAGCATTTT
13 | many | TRBJ2-1 | TRBV11-3 | TRBD1 | CASSLYRGDEQFF | TGTGCCAGCAGCTTATACAGGGGCGATGAGCAGTTCTTC
11 | many | TRBJ2-7 | TRBV20-1 | - | CSARGRAEQYF | TGCAGTGCTAGAGGACGGGCCGAGCAGTACTTC
16 | - | TRBJ2-2 | TRBV13 | TRBD1 | CASSTRTGGPTGELFF | TGTGCCAGCAGCACTCGGACAGGGGGGCCCACCGGGGAGCTGTTTTTT
14 | - | TRBJ2-7 | TRBV3-1 | - | CASSQGTDSYGQYF | TGTGCCAGCAGCCAAGGGACTGACTCCTACGGGCAGTACTTC
14 | few | TRBJ2-7 | TRBV27 | - | CASGMAGVSYEQYF | TGTGCCAGCGGGATGGCAGGAGTCTCCTACGAGCAGTACTTC
9 | medium-sized | TRBJ2-1 | TRBV29-1 | - | CSVGDSPFF | TGCAGCGTTGGTGACAGTCCGTTCTTC
14 | few | TRBJ2-1 | TRBV11-2 | - | CASGQQGSYNEQFF | TGTGCCAGCGGACAGCAGGGCTCCTACAATGAGCAGTTCTTC
14 | many | TRBJ2-1 | TRBV19 | - | CASSEDRSRGEQFF | TGTGCCAGTAGCGAGGACCGTTCCCGTGGTGAGCAGTTCTTC
14 | - | TRBJ2-2 | TRBV28 | TRBD2 | CASGGLAGTGELFF | TGTGCCAGCGGCGGACTAGCGGGAACCGGGGAGCTGTTTTTT
14 | many | TRBJ1-1 | TRBV6-1 | TRBD1 | CASRRDRTNTEAFF | TGTGCCAGCAGACGGGACAGGACAAACACTGAAGCTTTCTTT
12 | medium-sized | TRBJ2-3 | TRBV29-1 | - | CSVGSHASTQYF | TGCAGCGTTGGTTCCCACGCCAGTACGCAGTATTTT
15 | large | TRBJ1-5 | TRBV28 | - | CASSLGRDSNQPQHF | TGTGCCAGCAGTTTAGGACGAGATAGCAATCAGCCCCAGCATTTT
15 | few | TRBJ2-7 | TRBV11-1 | TRBD2 | CASSLITSGAPEQYF | TGTGCCAGCAGCTTAATAACTAGCGGGGCGCCCGAGCAGTACTTC
14 | many | TRBJ2-7 | TRBV12-3/TRBV12-4 | - | CASSPRAEGGEQYF | TGTGCCAGCTCACCCCGGGCCGAGGGGGGCGAGCAGTACTTC
17 | many | TRBJ2-3 | TRBV28 | - | CASRSTLGSGSTDTQYF | TGTGCCAGCAGATCCACCTTGGGGAGCGGGAGCACAGATACGCAGTATTTT
15 | - | TRBJ1-1 | TRBV9 | TRBD1 | CASSVSDRVNTEAFF | TGTGCCAGCAGCGTATCTGACAGGGTGAACACTGAAGCTTTCTTT
13 | - | TRBJ2-5 | TRBV20-1 | TRBD1 | CSARTRQGWTQYF | TGCAGTGCTAGGACGAGACAGGGTTGGACCCAGTACTTC
16 | many | TRBJ2-3 | TRBV7-8 | TRBD2 | CASSIAAGSATDTQYF | TGTGCCAGCAGCATAGCAGCGGGATCAGCCACAGATACGCAGTATTTT